The 24 T cell receptor beta chains below come from one sample, sequenced in a study of vaccination effects on CD4 cells after COVID-19 (dated 2022 in TCRdb). To identify antigen-specific CD4+ T cell clonotypes by their expansion, the ViraFEST assay first stimulated PBMC with viral peptide pools and then applied TCR sequencing. After about 10 days of culture, CD4+ T cells were isolated with the EasySep CD4+ T cell isolation kit. Each participant received two doses of an mRNA SARS-CoV-2 vaccine, either BNT162b2 or mRNA-1273. Library preparation was by the immunoSEQ multiplex PCR assay. TCRdb limited this immuneACCESS table to in-frame rearrangements with V and J called. A share of clones is missing; checked studies link under half to unresolved V genes, and the rest is unexplained. For this sample the table gives about 28,000 clones, of which around 79% were detected only once. Approximately 10% of the sample belongs to the ten largest clones.

Their antigens remain unidentified. Specimen: CD4+ T cells from PBMCs cultured with HCoV-NL63 spike peptides, collected after COVID-19 vaccination. The sample's cell subset or site label, in plain terms: HCoV-NL63 spike overlapping peptide pool stimulation. These receptors came from a human donor who received a COVID-19 vaccine.

This clone is medium-sized in the sample. This chain joins TRBV27 and TRBJ1-2; 7 bases fit TRBD1. The CDR3 loop spans 15 amino acids. J lost 0 bases, V lost 3 bases, and 4 bases had no gene match. The V gene's germline CDR1 is MNHEY and CDR2 SMNVEV (reference sequence). The DNA of the CDR3 is TGTGCCAGCAGTTTTGCAGACAGGGCTAACTATGGCTACACCTTC. Translating it yields CASSFADRANYGYTF.

The chain employs TRBV30 and TRBJ2-5; D possibly corresponds to TRBD1 (6 bases). Germline CDR1 and CDR2: GTSNPN and SVGIG (reference sequence). CDR3 length equals 13 residues. Trimming pared 4 bases from V and 5 bases from J, leaving 14 bases between. The CDR3 region has the DNA TGTGCCTGGATCCAGGGGCCCGGGGAGACCCAGTACTTC. Translation gives CAWIQGPGETQYF.

The chain couples TRBV5-4 to TRBJ1-2, with 10 bases identical to TRBD1. The CDR3 sequence is 16 residues long. V dropped 4 bases and J dropped 0; count of bases not matched to a gene: 6. Looked up from germline, CDR1 is SGHNT and CDR2 is YYREEE (reference sequence). The CDR3, as DNA: TGTGCCAGCAGCCCAGGACAGGGGGGTACTAACTATGGCTACACCTTC. Protein sequence: CASSPGQGGTNYGYTF. Full variable domain (remainder filled in from reference TRBV5-4 and TRBJ1-2): ETGVTQSPTHLIKTRGQQVTLRCSSQSGHNTVSWYQQALGQGPQFIFQYYREEENGRGNFPPRFSGLQFPNYSSELNVNALELDDSALYLCASSPGQGGTNYGYTFGSGTRLTVV.

This sequence joins TRBV9 and TRBJ2-5; 7 bases map to TRBD2. J lost 2 bases, V lost 2 bases, and 3 bases had no gene match. The CDR3 has 14 amino acids. Germline V gene lookup returns CDR1 SGDLS and CDR2 YYNGEE. CDR3 residues: CASSVGTTQETQYF. The DNA for the CDR3 is TGTGCCAGCAGCGTGGGGACTACACAAGAGACCCAGTACTTC.

The chain carries TRBV2 and TRBJ2-7, with 13 bases fitting TRBD2. Germline V gene lookup returns CDR1 SNHLY and CDR2 FYNNEI. The V and J ends lost 5 bases and 6 bases, in that order; junction bases with no gene match: 7. The CDR3 covers 15 residues. In DNA, the CDR3 is TGTGCCAGCAGTCAGTCTGGACTAGCGGGAGCCGAGCAGTACTTC. Its protein is CASSQSGLAGAEQYF.

V and J are TRBV21-1 and TRBJ1-5. TRBV21-1 is annotated as a pseudogene. The CDR3 consists of 12 residues. For the CDR3, the DNA is TGTGCCAGCAGCAATAGCAATCAGCCCCAGCATTTT. Translating gives CASSNSNQPQHF.

This clone was seen more than once but under ten times. The rearrangement links TRBV12-3 or TRBV12-4 to TRBJ1-2; possibly TRBD1 for D (6 bases). The CDR3 loop spans 13 amino acids. V lost 10 bases to trimming and J lost 4 bases, with 16 bases between them. This CDR3 reads CAIRGMATYGYTF. The CDR3 DNA follows: TGTGCCATCAGGGGAATGGCAACCTATGGCTACACCTTC.

This clone was seen a single time. The V gene is TRBV7-6, the J gene TRBJ2-5; unclear D gene. Germline V gene sequence: CDR1 SGHVS, CDR2 FNYEAQ. Between the trimmed V and J ends, which lost 0 bases and 5 bases, there was a span of 13 bases. This CDR3 comprises 15 residues. The CDR3 is CASSLAHGPRETQYF. Here the CDR3 DNA reads TGTGCCAGCAGCTTAGCTCATGGCCCCAGGGAGACCCAGTACTTC.

The chain is built from TRBV12-3 or TRBV12-4 and TRBJ1-3; 8 positions match TRBD1. CDR3 size: 12 residues. Trimming took 3 bases from V and 11 from J; bases not matched to a gene: 3. CDR3 bases: TGTGCCAGCAGTTTCCCAGGGGGCGCCATATATTTT. Its protein product is CASSFPGGAIYF.

The chain carries TRBV19 and TRBJ2-3, with a tentative D call TRBD1 (6 bases). Germline V CDR1 and CDR2: LNHDA, SQIVND (reference sequence). V lost 4 bases and J 2 bases, leaving 16 bases between the germline ends. This CDR3 is 16 amino acids long. In DNA, the CDR3 is TGTGCCAGTAGTACTACCTACAGGGTATCCACAGATACGCAGTATTTT. Amino acid sequence: CASSTTYRVSTDTQYF.

This sequence joins TRBV7-7 and TRBJ2-2; D remains unclear. V was cut by 5 bases and J by 2 bases, with 15 bases left in between. This CDR3 has 16 amino acids. CDR1 SSHAT and CDR2 FNYEAQ come from the germline V gene (reference sequence). The CDR3 region has the DNA TGTGCCAGCAGCCCAGGACGGATGGTCAACACCGGGGAGCTGTTTTTT. Its protein product is CASSPGRMVNTGELFF.

The chain is built from TRBV6-5 and TRBJ2-2; 9 nucleotides agree with TRBD2. Germline V gives CDR1 MNHEY, CDR2 SVGAGI. The CDR3 has 15 residues. The V gene end was trimmed by 0 bases and the J gene end by 6 bases; junction bases not matched to a gene: 2. The CDR3 region has the DNA TGTGCCAGCAGTTACTCTCCTAGCGGGGCCGGGGAGCTGTTTTTT. It specifies CASSYSPSGAGELFF.

This clone turned up a few times. The chain couples TRBV4-1 to TRBJ1-2, with D possibly being TRBD1 (5 bases). The V and J ends lost 5 bases and 2 bases respectively, with 9 bases between them. Germline V gives CDR1 MGHRA, CDR2 YSYEKL. This CDR3 spans 13 amino acids. The CDR3 DNA reads as TGCGCCAGCAGCTCTGACAGAAACTATGGCTACACCTTC. Translated: CASSSDRNYGYTF.

The V call is TRBV6-5, the J call TRBJ1-5, with D tentatively TRBD1 (5 bases). The V gene lost 0 bases and the J gene lost 6 bases, with 12 bases spanning the gap. The CDR3 totals 15 residues. Germline V gives CDR1 MNHEY, CDR2 SVGAGI. For the CDR3, the DNA is TGTGCCAGCAGTTACTCGATCGGGGGGGGTCAGCCCCAGCATTTT. As protein: CASSYSIGGGQPQHF.

The chain carries TRBV11-2 and TRBJ2-2; weak D call: TRBD2 (5 bases). Germline loops: CDR1 SGHAT, CDR2 FQNNGV. Between the trimmed V and J ends, which lost 5 bases and 0 bases, there was a span of 13 bases. The CDR3 covers 16 residues. Here the CDR3 reads CASSPAVVANTGELFF. The CDR3 bases are TGTGCCAGCAGCCCAGCGGTAGTGGCGAACACCGGGGAGCTGTTTTTT.

V gene TRBV19 combines with J gene TRBJ2-1; 9 bases are shared with TRBD1. Germline CDR1 LNHDA, CDR2 SQIVND (reference sequence). V was clipped by 4 bases and J by 3 bases; unmatched bases: 7. The CDR3 is made up of 16 amino acids. DNA of the CDR3: TGTGCCAGTAGTAACCCCCGGGACAGGGACTACAATGAGCAGTTCTTC. Protein sequence: CASSNPRDRDYNEQFF. The full variable domain, in which reference TRBV19 and TRBJ2-1 provide the parts outside the CDR3, is DGGITQSPKYLFRKEGQNVTLSCEQNLNHDAMYWYRQDPGQGLRLIYYSQIVNDFQKGDIAEGYSVSREKKESFPLTVTSAQKNPTAFYLCASSNPRDRDYNEQFFGPGTRLTVL.

The chain carries TRBV7-9 and TRBJ2-3; tentatively, D is TRBD1 (5 bases). Germline V lookup: CDR1 SEHNR, CDR2 FQNEAQ (reference sequence). The CDR3 extends over 16 amino acids. The V end was cut by 3 bases, the J end by 1 base, with 14 bases between. In DNA, the CDR3 is TGTGCCAGCAGCTTTTTTCAGGGATTAGGCACAGATACGCAGTATTTT. It codes for CASSFFQGLGTDTQYF.

The chain links TRBV5-1 to TRBJ2-3; 8 bases fit TRBD1. Germline loops: CDR1 SGHRS, CDR2 YFSETQ. This CDR3 spans 13 amino acids. V shed 6 bases and J 4 bases; nucleotides not matched to a gene: 4. The CDR3 coding sequence is TGCGCCAGCAAACAGGGGGAGTCAGATACGCAGTATTTT. The encoded protein is CASKQGESDTQYF. The variable domain in full, completed from reference TRBV5-1 and TRBJ2-3, reads KAGVTQTPRYLIKTRGQQVTLSCSPISGHRSVSWYQQTPGQGLQFLFEYFSETQRNKGNFPGRFSGRQFSNSRSEMNVSTLELGDSALYLCASKQGESDTQYFGPGTRLTVL.

This clone was observed a few times. This chain connects TRBV6-6 to TRBJ1-1; the D gene is possibly TRBD1 (5 bases). Germline V lookup: CDR1 MNHNY, CDR2 SVGAGI (reference sequence). V was trimmed by 5 bases and J by 1 base, leaving 20 bases between them. This CDR3 contains 17 residues. CDR3 in amino acids: CASSLDARSGGNTEAFF. The CDR3 DNA reads TGTGCCAGCAGTCTGGACGCTCGGTCTGGGGGGAACACTGAAGCTTTCTTT.

This chain links TRBV2 with TRBJ2-2; no definite D call. Trimming left V 8 bases short and J 1 base short, with 11 bases between. Germline assignment: CDR1 SNHLY and CDR2 FYNNEI. This CDR3 contains 14 residues. The CDR3 DNA sequence: TGTGCCAGCGGTCGTATGAGGAACACCGGGGAGCTGTTTTTT. It yields the protein CASGRMRNTGELFF.

The chain recombines TRBV5-1 with TRBJ2-5; D is uncertain. CDR1 and CDR2 from the germline V gene are SGHRS and YFSETQ. The ends were cut back, 0 bases at V and 1 base at J, with 13 bases in the middle. CDR3 length: 16 amino acids. CDR3 loop: CASSLGGGTGQETQYF. DNA of the CDR3: TGCGCCAGCAGCTTGGGGGGTGGAACGGGCCAAGAGACCCAGTACTTC. The full variable domain, rest sourced from reference TRBV5-1 and TRBJ2-5, is KAGVTQTPRYLIKTRGQQVTLSCSPISGHRSVSWYQQTPGQGLQFLFEYFSETQRNKGNFPGRFSGRQFSNSRSEMNVSTLELGDSALYLCASSLGGGTGQETQYFGPGTRLLVL.

The chain uses TRBV7-9 and TRBJ1-4, with 10 bases fitting TRBD1. The CDR3 sequence is 13 residues long. Germline values: CDR1 SEHNR, CDR2 FQNEAQ (reference sequence). After removal of 5 bases from V and 8 bases from J, the junction contained 2 bases not matched to a gene. The CDR3 protein is CASSDRGPEKLFF. CDR3 nucleotide sequence: TGTGCCAGCAGCGACAGGGGGCCAGAAAAACTGTTTTTT.

The J gene is TRBJ1-6, the V gene TRBV5-5; D is undetermined. Between the trimmed V and J ends, which lost 4 bases and 9 bases, there was a span of 8 bases. The CDR3 has 12 residues. Germline CDR1 and CDR2: SGHKS and YYEKEE (reference sequence). The CDR3 is CASSPGLSPLHF. CDR3 nucleotide sequence: TGTGCCAGCAGCCCTGGCCTTTCACCCCTCCACTTT.

The chain is built from TRBV6-5 and TRBJ1-6; D gene uncertain. Trimming took 5 bases from V and 7 from J, leaving 9 bases between them. The germline gives CDR1 MNHEY, CDR2 SVGAGI. The length of the CDR3 is 13 residues. Written as DNA, the CDR3 is TGTGCCAGCAGTCGAGGACGGAATTCACCCCTCCACTTT. Translation gives CASSRGRNSPLHF.